This entry describes one TCR beta chain. CDR3 length: 15 residues. Trimming removed 2 bases from V and 9 bases from J; junction bases left unmatched: 2. From germline, CDR1 is KGHSH and CDR2 LQKENI. Profiling relied on immunoSEQ multiplex PCR, and the TCRdb table lists in-frame clones only, not all of them. The sample records tens of thousands of clones, roughly 84% being singletons. This entry is derived from a study of cytomegalovirus exposure and HLA in healthy donors. The donors formed part of the roughly 120-subject validation cohort, distinct from the approximately 630-subject first cohort. V usage is TRBV18 and J usage is TRBJ2-1, with 15 bases identical to TRBD2. The specimen was PBMCs. This receptor was identified in a woman younger than 30 in good health and CMV-seropositive. The chain's CDR3 is CASSPAGLAGGEQFF. The CDR3 DNA follows: TGTGCCAGCTCACCAGCGGGACTAGCGGGGGGTGAGCAGTTCTTC.